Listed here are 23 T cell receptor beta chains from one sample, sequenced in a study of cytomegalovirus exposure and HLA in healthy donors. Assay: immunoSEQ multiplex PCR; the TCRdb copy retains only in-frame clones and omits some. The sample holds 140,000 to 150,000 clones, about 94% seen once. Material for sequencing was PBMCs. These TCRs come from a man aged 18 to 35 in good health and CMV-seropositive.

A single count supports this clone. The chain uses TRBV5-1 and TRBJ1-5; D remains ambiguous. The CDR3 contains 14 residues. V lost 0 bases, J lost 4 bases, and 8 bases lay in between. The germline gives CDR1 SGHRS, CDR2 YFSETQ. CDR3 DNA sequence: TGCGCCAGCAGCTTGGGTCCCAGGAATCAGCCCCAGCATTTT. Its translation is CASSLGPRNQPQHF. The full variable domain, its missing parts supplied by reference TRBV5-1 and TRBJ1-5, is KAGVTQTPRYLIKTRGQQVTLSCSPISGHRSVSWYQQTPGQGLQFLFEYFSETQRNKGNFPGRFSGRQFSNSRSEMNVSTLELGDSALYLCASSLGPRNQPQHFGDGTRLSIL.

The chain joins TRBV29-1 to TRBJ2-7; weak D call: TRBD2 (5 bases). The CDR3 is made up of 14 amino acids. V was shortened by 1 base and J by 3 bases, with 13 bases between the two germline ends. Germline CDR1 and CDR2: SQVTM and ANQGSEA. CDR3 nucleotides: TGCAGCGTTGAAGTAGGACTCGAGTACTACGAGCAGTACTTC. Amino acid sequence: CSVEVGLEYYEQYF.

The CDR3 DNA reads TGTGCCAGCAGCTTAGGGGGCTGGGTAAGGGATGAGCAGTTCTTC. Its translation is CASSLGGWVRDEQFF. The V call is TRBV11-2, the J call TRBJ2-1; D may be TRBD1 (5 bases). Germline V lookup: CDR1 SGHAT, CDR2 FQNNGV. The V and J ends lost 1 base and 8 bases respectively, with 15 bases between them. This CDR3 has 15 amino acids.

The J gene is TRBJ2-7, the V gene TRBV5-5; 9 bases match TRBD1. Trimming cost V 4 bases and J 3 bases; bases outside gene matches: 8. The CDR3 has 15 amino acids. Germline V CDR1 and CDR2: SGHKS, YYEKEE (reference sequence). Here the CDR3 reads CASSLTGTGNYEQYF. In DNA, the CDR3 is TGTGCCAGCAGCCTAACCGGGACAGGGAACTACGAGCAGTACTTC.

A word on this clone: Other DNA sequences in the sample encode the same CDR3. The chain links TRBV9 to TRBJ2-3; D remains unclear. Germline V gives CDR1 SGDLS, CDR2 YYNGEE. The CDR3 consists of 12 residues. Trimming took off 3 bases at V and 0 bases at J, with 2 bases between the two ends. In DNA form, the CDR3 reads TGTGCCAGCAGCGCGAGCACAGATACGCAGTATTTT. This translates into CASSASTDTQYF.

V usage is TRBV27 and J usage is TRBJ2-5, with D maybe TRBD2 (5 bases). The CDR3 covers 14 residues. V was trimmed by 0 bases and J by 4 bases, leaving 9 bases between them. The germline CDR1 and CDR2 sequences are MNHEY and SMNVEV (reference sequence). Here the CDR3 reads CASSLSEGTETQYF. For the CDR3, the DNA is TGTGCCAGCAGTTTATCCGAGGGAACAGAGACCCAGTACTTC.

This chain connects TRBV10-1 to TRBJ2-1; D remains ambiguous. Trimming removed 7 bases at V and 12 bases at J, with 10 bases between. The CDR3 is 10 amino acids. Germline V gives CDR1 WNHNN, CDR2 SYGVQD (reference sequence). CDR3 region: CASIRFGQFF. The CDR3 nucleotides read TGCGCCAGCATTCGGTTTGGGCAGTTCTTC.

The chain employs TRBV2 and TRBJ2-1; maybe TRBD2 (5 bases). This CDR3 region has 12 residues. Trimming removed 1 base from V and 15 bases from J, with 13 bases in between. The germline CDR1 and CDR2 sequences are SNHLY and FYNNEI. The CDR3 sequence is CASSEGPRRGFF. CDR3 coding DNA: TGTGCCAGCAGTGAAGGTCCACGTCGGGGGTTCTTC.

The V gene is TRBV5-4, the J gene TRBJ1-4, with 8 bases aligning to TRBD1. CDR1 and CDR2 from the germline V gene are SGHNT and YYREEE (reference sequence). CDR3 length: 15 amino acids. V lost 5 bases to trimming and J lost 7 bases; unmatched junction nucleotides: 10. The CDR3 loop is CASSTSQGAGEKLFF. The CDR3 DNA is TGTGCCAGCAGTACAAGTCAGGGGGCGGGTGAAAAACTGTTTTTT.

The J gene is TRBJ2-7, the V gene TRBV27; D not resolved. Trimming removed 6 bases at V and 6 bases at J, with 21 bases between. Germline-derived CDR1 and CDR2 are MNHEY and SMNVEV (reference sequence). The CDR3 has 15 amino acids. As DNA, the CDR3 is TGTGCCAGCAGCTCATCGACGTCGGGTAGGTCCGAGCAGTACTTC. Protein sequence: CASSSSTSGRSEQYF.

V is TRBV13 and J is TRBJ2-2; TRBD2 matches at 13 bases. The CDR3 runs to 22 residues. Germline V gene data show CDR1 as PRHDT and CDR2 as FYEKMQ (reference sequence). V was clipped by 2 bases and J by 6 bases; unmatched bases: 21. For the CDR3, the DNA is TGTGCCAGCAGCTTAAACCCCCTCCGACTAGCGGGGGGCCAAGGGCACCCCGGGGAGCTGTTTTTT. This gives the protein CASSLNPLRLAGGQGHPGELFF. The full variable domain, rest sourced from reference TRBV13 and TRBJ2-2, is AAGVIQSPRHLIKEKRETATLKCYPIPRHDTVYWYQQGPGQDPQFLISFYEKMQSDKGSIPDRFSAQQFSDYHSELNMSSLELGDSALYFCASSLNPLRLAGGQGHPGELFFGEGSRLTVL.

CDR3 bases: TGTGCCAGCAGCAACAGGAACAATGAGCAGTTCTTC. Translating gives CASSNRNNEQFF. The chain carries TRBV6-1 and TRBJ2-1, with a possible D match to TRBD1 (5 bases). V was trimmed by 6 bases and J by 5 bases, leaving 8 bases between them. Germline lookup yields CDR1 MNHNS and CDR2 SASEGT. This CDR3 region has 12 residues.

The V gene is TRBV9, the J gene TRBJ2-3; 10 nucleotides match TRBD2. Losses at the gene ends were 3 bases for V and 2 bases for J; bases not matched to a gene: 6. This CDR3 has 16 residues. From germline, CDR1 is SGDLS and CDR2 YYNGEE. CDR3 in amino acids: CASSAGTSVNTDTQYF. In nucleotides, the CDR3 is TGTGCCAGCAGCGCGGGGACTAGCGTAAACACAGATACGCAGTATTTT.

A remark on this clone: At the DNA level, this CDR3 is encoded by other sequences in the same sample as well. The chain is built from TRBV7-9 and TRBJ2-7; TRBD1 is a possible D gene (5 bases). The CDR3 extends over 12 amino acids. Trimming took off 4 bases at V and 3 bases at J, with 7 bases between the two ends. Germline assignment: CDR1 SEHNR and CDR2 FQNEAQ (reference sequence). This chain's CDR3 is CASSSTGYEQYF. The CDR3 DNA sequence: TGTGCCAGCAGCTCCACAGGCTACGAGCAGTACTTC.

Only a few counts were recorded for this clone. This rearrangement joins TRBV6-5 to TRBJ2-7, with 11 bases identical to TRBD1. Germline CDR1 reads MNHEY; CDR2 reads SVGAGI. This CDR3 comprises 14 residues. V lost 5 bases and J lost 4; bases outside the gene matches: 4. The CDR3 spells CASSAGQGAYEQYF. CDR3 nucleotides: TGTGCCAGCAGTGCCGGACAGGGGGCTTACGAGCAGTACTTC.

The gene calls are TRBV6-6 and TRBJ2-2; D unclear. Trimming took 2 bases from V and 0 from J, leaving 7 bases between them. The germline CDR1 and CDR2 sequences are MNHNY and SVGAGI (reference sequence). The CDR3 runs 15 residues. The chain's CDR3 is CASSYEVANTGELFF. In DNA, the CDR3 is TGTGCCAGCAGTTACGAGGTCGCGAACACCGGGGAGCTGTTTTTT.

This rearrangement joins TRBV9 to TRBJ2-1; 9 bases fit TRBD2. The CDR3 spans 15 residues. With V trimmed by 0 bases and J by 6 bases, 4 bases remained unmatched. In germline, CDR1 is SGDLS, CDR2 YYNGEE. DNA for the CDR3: TGTGCCAGCAGCGTAGGACTAGCGGTTATCAATGAGCAGTTCTTC. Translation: CASSVGLAVINEQFF.

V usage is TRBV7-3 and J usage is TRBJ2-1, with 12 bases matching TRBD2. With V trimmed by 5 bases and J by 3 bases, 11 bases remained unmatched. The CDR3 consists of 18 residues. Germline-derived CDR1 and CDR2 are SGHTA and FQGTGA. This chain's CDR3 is CASSPKPRLAGDYNEQFF. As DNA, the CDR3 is TGTGCCAGCAGCCCGAAGCCGCGACTAGCGGGGGACTACAATGAGCAGTTCTTC.

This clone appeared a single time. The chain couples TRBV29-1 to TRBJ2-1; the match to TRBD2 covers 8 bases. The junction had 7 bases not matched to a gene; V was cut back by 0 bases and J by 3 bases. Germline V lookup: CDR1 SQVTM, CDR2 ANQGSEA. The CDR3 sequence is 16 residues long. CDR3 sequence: CSVEDLPGGVYNEQFF. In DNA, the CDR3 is TGCAGCGTTGAAGATCTGCCGGGAGGGGTCTACAATGAGCAGTTCTTC.

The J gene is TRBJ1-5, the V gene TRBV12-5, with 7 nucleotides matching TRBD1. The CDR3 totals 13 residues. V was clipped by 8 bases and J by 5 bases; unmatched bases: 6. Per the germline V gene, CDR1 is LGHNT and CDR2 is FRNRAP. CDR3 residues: CASKDRVHQPQHF. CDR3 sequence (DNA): TGTGCTAGTAAAGACAGGGTTCATCAGCCCCAGCATTTT.

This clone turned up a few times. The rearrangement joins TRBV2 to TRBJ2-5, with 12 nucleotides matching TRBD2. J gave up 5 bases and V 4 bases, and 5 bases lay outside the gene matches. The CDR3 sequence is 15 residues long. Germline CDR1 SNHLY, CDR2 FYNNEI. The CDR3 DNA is TGTGCCAGCAGTGGACTAGCGGGAGACGGCGAGACCCAGTACTTC. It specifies CASSGLAGDGETQYF.

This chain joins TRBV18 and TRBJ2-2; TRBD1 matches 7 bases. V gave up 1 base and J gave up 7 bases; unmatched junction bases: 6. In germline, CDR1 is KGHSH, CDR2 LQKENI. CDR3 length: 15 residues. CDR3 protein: CASSPRQGPGGELFF. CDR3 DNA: TGTGCCAGCTCACCACGACAGGGTCCAGGCGGGGAGCTGTTTTTT.

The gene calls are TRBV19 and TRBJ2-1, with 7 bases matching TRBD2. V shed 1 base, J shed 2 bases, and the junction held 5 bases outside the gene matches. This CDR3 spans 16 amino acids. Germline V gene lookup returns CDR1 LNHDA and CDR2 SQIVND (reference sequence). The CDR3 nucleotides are TGTGCCAGTAGTATAGCTGGAGCGGGACCCTACAATGAGCAGTTCTTC. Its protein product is CASSIAGAGPYNEQFF.